These 22 T cell receptor beta chains share one sample of origin, sequenced in a study. TCRdb analysed the 5' RACE reads with MiXCR anew, one entry per CDR3 protein. The sample yields 50,000 to 75,000 distinct CDR3 sequences, around a fifth seen once. The sequencing input was memory CD4+ T cells sorted from a lymph node. Subset of the sample: memory CD4+ T cells, CD4+CD45RO+CD25-. Every receptor here comes from a female donor with breast cancer.

Turning to this clonotype: Relative to the germline gene, one junction end is altered; a read error may explain this. This rearrangement joins TRBV14 to TRBJ1-2; no firm D call. This CDR3 comprises 8 residues. The germline CDR1 and CDR2 sequences are SGHDN and FVKESK. The CDR3 nucleotides read TGTGTCAGCAGCCAAGGACTCTTC. It translates to CVSSQGLF.

The V and J genes are TRBV6-5 and TRBJ2-1; D unresolved. Trimming shortened V by 2 bases and J by 0 bases, and 11 bases separated the two germline ends. The V gene's germline CDR1 is MNHEY and CDR2 SVGAGI. This CDR3 is built from 16 residues. The CDR3 sequence: CASSYNPESSYNEQFF. CDR3 nucleotide sequence: TGTGCCAGCAGTTACAATCCAGAGAGCTCCTACAATGAGCAGTTCTTC.

This clonotype was seen repeatedly, ten times or more. V usage is TRBV29-1 and J usage is TRBJ2-2, with unresolved D. The CDR3 covers 14 residues. Germline values: CDR1 SQVTM, CDR2 ANQGSEA. The V end was cut by 0 bases, the J end by 7 bases, with 12 bases between. The CDR3 DNA reads TGCAGCGTTGAAGATGTTGGAAGGCGCGGGGAGCTGTTTTTT. Its protein product is CSVEDVGRRGELFF.

This clonotype was seen a few times. The V call is TRBV6-2 or TRBV6-3, the J call TRBJ1-6; no clear D. Looked up from germline, CDR1 is MNHEY and CDR2 is SVGEGT. This CDR3 contains 15 residues. V was pared by 4 bases and J by 4 bases, with 11 bases between. The CDR3 DNA reads TGTGCCAGCAGTTCCGAGACGGAGTATAATTCACCCCTCCACTTT. Amino acid sequence: CASSSETEYNSPLHF.

Note on this clonotype: A much larger clone differs from this one at a single base, so this may be a read error. This rearrangement joins TRBV6-2 or TRBV6-3 to TRBJ2-1, with D perhaps matching TRBD1 (5 bases). This CDR3 spans 11 amino acids. Germline CDR1 MNHEY, CDR2 SVGEGT. CDR3 nucleotide sequence: TGTGCCAGCAGTAACCAGGGTGAGCAGTGCTTC. It yields the protein CASSNQGEQCF.

This clonotype came up many times. J is TRBJ1-2 and V is TRBV12-3 or TRBV12-4; 9 positions match TRBD1. V trimming: 1 base; J trimming: 8 bases; junction bases outside the gene matches: 2. This CDR3 has 13 residues. The CDR3 bases are TGTGCCAGCAGTTTAGGACAGGGGGAAGGCTACACCTTC. Translating gives CASSLGQGEGYTF.

This clonotype was found many times. The chain combines TRBV7-6 with TRBJ1-1; no definite D call. Trimming took off 5 bases at V and 1 base at J, with 11 bases between the two ends. The germline V gene encodes CDR1 SGHVS and CDR2 FNYEAQ. This CDR3 contains 14 residues. CDR3 amino acids: CASSPQEGNTEAFF. CDR3 in DNA: TGTGCCAGCAGCCCCCAGGAGGGGAACACTGAAGCTTTCTTT.

This clonotype was detected ten times or more. This chain connects TRBV6-5 to TRBJ1-4, with D possibly being TRBD1 (6 bases). Germline loops: CDR1 MNHEY, CDR2 SVGAGI. V was pared by 2 bases and J by 8 bases, with 12 bases between. The CDR3 runs to 14 residues. The CDR3, as DNA: TGTGCCAGCAGTTACAGAGGGCAGGGGGAAAAACTGTTTTTT. It codes for CASSYRGQGEKLFF.

As for this clonotype: The CDR3 does not close with the conserved phenylalanine or tryptophan, likely indicating a read error. The chain couples TRBV6-1 to TRBJ1-3; 7 bases are a match to TRBD1. Looked up from germline, CDR1 is MNHNS and CDR2 is SASEGT. CDR3 length equals 13 residues. J was trimmed by 7 bases and V by 7 bases; bases with no gene match: 7. This CDR3 is CASTERGRNTIYL. The CDR3 nucleotides read TGTGCCAGCACGGAGAGGGGGCGGAACACCATATATTTG.

At least ten counts were recorded for this clonotype. V is TRBV6-2 or TRBV6-3 and J is TRBJ1-1, with TRBD1 as a possible D gene (6 bases). The CDR3 is 15 residues long. The V end lost 6 bases, the J end lost 1 base, and 15 bases lay between the germline ends. Germline CDR1 reads MNHEY; CDR2 reads SVGEGT. CDR3 bases: TGTGCCAGCAGCCGACTCGCACAGGGGAACACTGAAGCTTTCTTT. It encodes CASSRLAQGNTEAFF.

There are a few counts of this clonotype. This chain links TRBV20-1 with TRBJ1-4; D is possibly TRBD1 (5 bases). CDR1 and CDR2 from the germline V gene are DFQATT and SNEGSKA (reference sequence). CDR3 length equals 13 residues. The CDR3 nucleotides are TGCAGCGGGACGGAAGCAACTAATGAAAAACTGTTTTTT. Translated: CSGTEATNEKLFF.

The J gene is TRBJ2-7, the V gene TRBV20-1; 9 positions agree with TRBD1. Losses at the gene ends were 4 bases for V and 3 bases for J; bases not matched to a gene: 10. There are 15 residues in the CDR3. Germline CDR1 reads DFQATT; CDR2 reads SNEGSKA (reference sequence). This chain's CDR3 is CSATSRTGAGYEQYF. The CDR3 coding sequence is TGCAGTGCTACCTCTCGGACAGGGGCAGGCTACGAGCAGTACTTC.

The CDR3 coding sequence is TGTGCCAGCAGCCAACTAGCGGGAGGTGATGAGCAGTTCTTC. Residues: CASSQLAGGDEQFF. The chain has TRBV28 and TRBJ2-1, with 12 positions matching TRBD2. The CDR3 contains 14 residues. The V and J ends lost 6 bases and 8 bases, in that order; junction bases with no gene match: 5. The germline CDR1 and CDR2 sequences are MDHEN and SYDVKM.

In DNA, the CDR3 is TGTGCCACGCTTAGCAGCAGGACGATGAACACTGAAGCTTTCTTT. This codes for CATLSSRTMNTEAFF. J is TRBJ1-1 and V is TRBV6-1; D unresolved. Trimming pared 10 bases from V and 0 bases from J, leaving 18 bases between. This CDR3 is built from 15 residues. Germline lookup yields CDR1 MNHNS and CDR2 SASEGT.

This rearrangement joins TRBV7-2 to TRBJ2-5; D may match TRBD1 or TRBD2 (5 bases each). Germline V CDR1 and CDR2: SGHTA, FQGNSA. The CDR3 totals 16 residues. V lost 2 bases to trimming and J lost 5 bases, with 18 bases between them. The CDR3 DNA reads TGTGCCAGCAGCTTATCGGTGGGGGTAATTAGGGAGACCCAGTACTTC. This encodes CASSLSVGVIRETQYF.

This clonotype was detected only a few times. The chain employs TRBV29-1 and TRBJ1-2; no reliable D call. In germline, CDR1 is SQVTM, CDR2 ANQGSEA. Trimming stripped 4 bases from V and 10 bases from J, with 10 bases between. This CDR3 spans 10 amino acids. The CDR3: CSVGLNVYTF. The CDR3 coding sequence is TGCAGCGTTGGGCTTAACGTCTACACCTTC.

There are many counts of this clonotype. The V and J genes are TRBV7-2 and TRBJ2-7, with D perhaps TRBD1 or TRBD2 (6 bases each). V lost 6 bases and J 9 bases, leaving 15 bases between the germline ends. Germline CDR1 and CDR2: SGHTA and FQGNSA. The length of the CDR3 is 12 residues. The CDR3: CASRRTTGAQYF. The DNA for the CDR3 is TGTGCCAGCAGACGTACCACGGGGGCGCAGTACTTC.

This clonotype came up many times. CDR3 amino acids: CASSYGGHRNTEAFF. The CDR3 DNA reads as TGTGCCAGCAGTTACGGGGGCCACCGAAACACTGAAGCTTTCTTT. The rearrangement joins TRBV6-5 to TRBJ1-1; TRBD1 is a possible D gene (6 bases). Deletions cut 2 bases from V and 2 bases from J, with 12 bases between. This CDR3 comprises 15 residues. Per germline, CDR1 MNHEY and CDR2 SVGAGI.

The chain has TRBV7-2 and TRBJ1-1, with 8 positions matching TRBD1. J was trimmed by 1 base and V by 10 bases; bases with no gene match: 8. The CDR3 consists of 14 residues. Per germline, CDR1 SGHTA and CDR2 FQGNSA. CDR3 residues: CATKTGTGNTEAFF. The CDR3 DNA is TGTGCCACCAAAACCGGGACAGGGAACACTGAAGCTTTCTTT.

The genes are TRBV7-9 and TRBJ2-1; D might be TRBD2 (6 bases). The CDR3 runs 16 residues. Trimming removed 6 bases at V and 6 bases at J, with 21 bases between. Germline CDR1 reads SEHNR; CDR2 reads FQNEAQ (reference sequence). The chain's CDR3 is CASSPSGLRGVNEQFF. The CDR3, as DNA: TGTGCCAGCAGTCCCTCGGGACTTAGGGGCGTCAATGAGCAGTTCTTC.

The chain combines TRBV18 with TRBJ2-5; 9 positions agree with TRBD2. V gave up 3 bases and J gave up 2 bases; unmatched junction bases: 4. This CDR3 region has 15 residues. The germline V gene encodes CDR1 KGHSH and CDR2 LQKENI. The CDR3 sequence is CASSPSLAGQETQYF. Here the CDR3 DNA reads TGTGCCAGCTCACCGAGCCTAGCGGGGCAAGAGACCCAGTACTTC.

To note about this clonotype: A much larger clone is a single base away; this may be a read error. This chain connects TRBV6-1 to TRBJ1-4; D not resolved. The ends were cut back, 8 bases at V and 6 bases at J, with 10 bases in the middle. Germline V gene lookup returns CDR1 MNHNS and CDR2 SASEGT. There are 12 residues in the CDR3. The CDR3 nucleotides are TGTGCCAGCGCCCTAAGGGATGAAAAACTGTTTTTT. Translated: CASALRDEKLFF.